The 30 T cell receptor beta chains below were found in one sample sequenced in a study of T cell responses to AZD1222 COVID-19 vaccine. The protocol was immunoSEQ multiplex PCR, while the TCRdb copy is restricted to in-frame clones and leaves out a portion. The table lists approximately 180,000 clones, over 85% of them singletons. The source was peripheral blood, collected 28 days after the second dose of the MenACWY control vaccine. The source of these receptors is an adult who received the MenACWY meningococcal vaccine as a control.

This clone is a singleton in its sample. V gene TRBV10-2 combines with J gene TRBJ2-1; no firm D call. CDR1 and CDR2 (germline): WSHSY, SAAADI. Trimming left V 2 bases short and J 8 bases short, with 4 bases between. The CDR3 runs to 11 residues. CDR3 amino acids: CASSEVHEQFF. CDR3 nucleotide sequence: TGCGCCAGCAGTGAGGTTCATGAGCAGTTCTTC.

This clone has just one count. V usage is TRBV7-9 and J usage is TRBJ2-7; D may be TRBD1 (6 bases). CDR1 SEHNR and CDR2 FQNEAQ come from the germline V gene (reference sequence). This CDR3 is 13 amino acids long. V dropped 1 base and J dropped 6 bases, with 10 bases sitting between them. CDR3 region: CASSLDLGGEQYF. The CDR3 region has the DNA TGTGCCAGCAGCTTAGATCTAGGGGGCGAGCAGTACTTC.

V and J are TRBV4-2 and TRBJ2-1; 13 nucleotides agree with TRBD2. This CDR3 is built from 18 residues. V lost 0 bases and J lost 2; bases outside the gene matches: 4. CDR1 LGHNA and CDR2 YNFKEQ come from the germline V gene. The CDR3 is CASSQETSGGSTYNEQFF. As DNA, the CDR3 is TGTGCCAGCAGCCAAGAGACTAGCGGGGGGTCCACCTACAATGAGCAGTTCTTC.

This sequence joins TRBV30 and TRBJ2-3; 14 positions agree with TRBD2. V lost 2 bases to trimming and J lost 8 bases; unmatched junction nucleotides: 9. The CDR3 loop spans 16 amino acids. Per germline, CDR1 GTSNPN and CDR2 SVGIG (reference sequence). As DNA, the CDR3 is TGTGCCTGGAGTCCGGGACTAGCGGGGGCCCAGGGTACGCAGTATTTT. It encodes CAWSPGLAGAQGTQYF.

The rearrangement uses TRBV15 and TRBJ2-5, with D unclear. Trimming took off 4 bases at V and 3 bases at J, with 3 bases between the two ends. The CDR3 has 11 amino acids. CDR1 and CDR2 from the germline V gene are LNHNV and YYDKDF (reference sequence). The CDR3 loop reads CATSIEETQYF. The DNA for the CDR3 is TGTGCCACCAGCATCGAAGAGACCCAGTACTTC.

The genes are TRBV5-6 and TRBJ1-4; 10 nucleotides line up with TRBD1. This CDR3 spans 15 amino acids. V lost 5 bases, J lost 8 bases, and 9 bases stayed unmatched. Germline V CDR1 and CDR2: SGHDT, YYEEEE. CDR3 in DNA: TGTGCCAGCAGTCTCCGGGACAGGGGAAGGGAAAAACTGTTTTTT. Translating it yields CASSLRDRGREKLFF.

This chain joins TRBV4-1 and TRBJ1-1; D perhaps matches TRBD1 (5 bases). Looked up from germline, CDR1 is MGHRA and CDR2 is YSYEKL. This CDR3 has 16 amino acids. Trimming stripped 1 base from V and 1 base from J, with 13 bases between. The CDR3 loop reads CASSQVETAKNTEAFF. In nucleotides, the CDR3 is TGCGCCAGCAGCCAAGTAGAGACAGCTAAGAACACTGAAGCTTTCTTT.

CDR3 region: CASTTAGTGVYTEAFF. In DNA, the CDR3 is TGTGCCAGCACCACTGCCGGAACAGGAGTTTACACTGAAGCTTTCTTT. The rearrangement links TRBV25-1 to TRBJ1-1; D is perhaps TRBD1 (5 bases). The CDR3 has 16 residues. Trimming pared 7 bases from V and 3 bases from J, leaving 21 bases between. Germline CDR1 and CDR2: MGHDK and SYGVNS.

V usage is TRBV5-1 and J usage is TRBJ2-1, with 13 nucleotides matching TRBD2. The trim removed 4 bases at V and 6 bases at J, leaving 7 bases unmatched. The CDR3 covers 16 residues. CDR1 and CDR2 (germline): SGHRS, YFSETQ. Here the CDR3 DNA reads TGCGCCAGCAGCCCCGAACTAGCGGGGGGGCCCAATGAGCAGTTCTTC. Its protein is CASSPELAGGPNEQFF.

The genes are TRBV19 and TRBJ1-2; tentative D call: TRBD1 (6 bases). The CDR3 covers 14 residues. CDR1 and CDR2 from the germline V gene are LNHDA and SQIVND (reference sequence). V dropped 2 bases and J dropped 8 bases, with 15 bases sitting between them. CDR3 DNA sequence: TGTGCCAGTAGTATATCAGGGGCTGGGCGCGGCTACACCTTC. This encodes CASSISGAGRGYTF.

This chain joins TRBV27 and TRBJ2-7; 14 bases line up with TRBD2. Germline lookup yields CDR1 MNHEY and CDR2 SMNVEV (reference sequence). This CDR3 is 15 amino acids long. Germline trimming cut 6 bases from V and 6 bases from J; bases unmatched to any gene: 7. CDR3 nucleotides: TGTGCCAGCAGCATCACTGGACTAGCGGGGGGCGAGCAGTACTTC. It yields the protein CASSITGLAGGEQYF.

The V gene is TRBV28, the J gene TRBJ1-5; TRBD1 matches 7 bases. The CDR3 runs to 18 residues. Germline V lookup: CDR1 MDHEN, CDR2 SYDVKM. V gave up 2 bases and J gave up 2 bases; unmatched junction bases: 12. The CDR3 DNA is TGTGCCAGCAGTTTAATGGGCAGGGGGACCTATGGCAATCAGCCCCAGCATTTT. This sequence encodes CASSLMGRGTYGNQPQHF.

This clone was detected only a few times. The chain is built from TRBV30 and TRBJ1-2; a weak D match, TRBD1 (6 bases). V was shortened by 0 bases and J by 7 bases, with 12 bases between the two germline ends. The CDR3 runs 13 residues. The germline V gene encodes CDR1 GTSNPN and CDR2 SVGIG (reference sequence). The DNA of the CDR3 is TGTGCCTGGAGTGTCGGGGGGCAAGGTGGCTACACCTTC. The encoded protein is CAWSVGGQGGYTF.

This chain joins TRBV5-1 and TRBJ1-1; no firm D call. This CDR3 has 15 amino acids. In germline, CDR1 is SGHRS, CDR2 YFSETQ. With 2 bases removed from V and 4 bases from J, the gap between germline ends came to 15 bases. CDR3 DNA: TGCGCCAGCAGCTTTTACTCAGCGGACGCCACTGAAGCTTTCTTT. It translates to CASSFYSADATEAFF.

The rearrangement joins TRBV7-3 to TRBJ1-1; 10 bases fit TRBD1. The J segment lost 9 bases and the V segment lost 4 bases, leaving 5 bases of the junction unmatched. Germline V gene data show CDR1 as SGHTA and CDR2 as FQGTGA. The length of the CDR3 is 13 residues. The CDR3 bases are TGTGCCAGCAGCTCGGACAGGGGGTTCCAAGCTTTCTTT. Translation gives CASSSDRGFQAFF. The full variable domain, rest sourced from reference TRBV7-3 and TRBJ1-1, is GAGVSQTPSNKVTEKGKYVELRCDPISGHTALYWYRQSLGQGPEFLIYFQGTGAADDSGLPNDRFFAVRPEGSVSTLKIQRTERGDSAVYLCASSSDRGFQAFFGQGTRLTVV.

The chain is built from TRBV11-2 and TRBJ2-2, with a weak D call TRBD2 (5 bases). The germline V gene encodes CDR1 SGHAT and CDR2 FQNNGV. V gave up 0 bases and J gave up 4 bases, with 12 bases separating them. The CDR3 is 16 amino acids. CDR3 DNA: TGTGCCAGCAGCTTAGAGGTAGGAGGAAGCACCGGGGAGCTGTTTTTT. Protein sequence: CASSLEVGGSTGELFF.

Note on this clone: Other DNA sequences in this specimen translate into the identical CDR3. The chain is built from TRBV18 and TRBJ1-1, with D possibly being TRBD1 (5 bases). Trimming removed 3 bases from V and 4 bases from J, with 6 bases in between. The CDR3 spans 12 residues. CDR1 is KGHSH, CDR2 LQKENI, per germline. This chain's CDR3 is CASSPGRTEAFF. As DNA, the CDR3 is TGTGCCAGCTCACCGGGACGCACTGAAGCTTTCTTT.

For the CDR3, the DNA is TGTGCCAGCAGTGGGACAGGGGGCTTGGCTGAAGCTTTCTTT. It specifies CASSGTGGLAEAFF. The chain links TRBV28 to TRBJ1-1; 12 nucleotides agree with TRBD1. Germline lookup yields CDR1 MDHEN and CDR2 SYDVKM. The CDR3 contains 14 residues. V lost 5 bases, J lost 6 bases, and 4 bases stayed unmatched. Full variable domain (missing parts from reference TRBV28 and TRBJ1-1): DVKVTQSSRYLVKRTGEKVFLECVQDMDHENMFWYRQDPGLGLRLIYFSYDVKMKEKGDIPEGYSVSREKKERFSLILESASTNQTSMYLCASSGTGGLAEAFFGQGTRLTVV.

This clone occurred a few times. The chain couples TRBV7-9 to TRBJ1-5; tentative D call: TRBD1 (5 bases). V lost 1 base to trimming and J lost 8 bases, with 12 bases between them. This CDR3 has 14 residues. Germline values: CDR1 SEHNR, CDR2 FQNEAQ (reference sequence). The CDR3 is CASSLGGVIEPQHF. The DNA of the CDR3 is TGTGCCAGCAGCTTAGGAGGGGTTATTGAGCCCCAGCATTTT.

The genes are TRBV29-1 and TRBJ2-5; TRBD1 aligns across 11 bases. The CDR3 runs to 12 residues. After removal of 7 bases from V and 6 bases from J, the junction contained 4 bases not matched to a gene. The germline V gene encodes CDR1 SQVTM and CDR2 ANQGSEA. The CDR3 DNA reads TGCAGCGGTGGGACAGGGGGAAAGACCCAGTACTTC. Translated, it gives CSGGTGGKTQYF.

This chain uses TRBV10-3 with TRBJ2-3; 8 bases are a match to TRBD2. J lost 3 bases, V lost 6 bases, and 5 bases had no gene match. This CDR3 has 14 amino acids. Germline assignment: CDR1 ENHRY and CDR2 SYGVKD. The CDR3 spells CAISQGLATDTQYF. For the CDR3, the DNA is TGTGCCATCAGCCAAGGACTAGCAACAGATACGCAGTATTTT.

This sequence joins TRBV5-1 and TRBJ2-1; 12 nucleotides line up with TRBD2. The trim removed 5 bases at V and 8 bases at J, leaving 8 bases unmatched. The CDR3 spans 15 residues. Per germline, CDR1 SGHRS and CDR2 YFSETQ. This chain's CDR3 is CASRLAGGPSDEQFF. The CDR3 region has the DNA TGCGCCAGCAGACTAGCGGGGGGCCCGTCCGATGAGCAGTTCTTC.

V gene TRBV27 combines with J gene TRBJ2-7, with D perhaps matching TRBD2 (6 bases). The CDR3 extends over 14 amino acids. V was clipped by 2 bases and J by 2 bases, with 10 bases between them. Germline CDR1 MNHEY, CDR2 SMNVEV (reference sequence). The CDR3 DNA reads TGTGCCAGCAGTTTAAGGGACTCCCCCTACGAGCAGTACTTC. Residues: CASSLRDSPYEQYF.

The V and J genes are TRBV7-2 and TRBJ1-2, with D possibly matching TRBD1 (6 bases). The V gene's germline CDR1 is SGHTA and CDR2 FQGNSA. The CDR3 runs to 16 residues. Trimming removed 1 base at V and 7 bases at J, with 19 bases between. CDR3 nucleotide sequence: TGTGCCAGCAGCTTAGGTACAGGGAGGGGACGGAGTGGCTACACCTTC. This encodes CASSLGTGRGRSGYTF.

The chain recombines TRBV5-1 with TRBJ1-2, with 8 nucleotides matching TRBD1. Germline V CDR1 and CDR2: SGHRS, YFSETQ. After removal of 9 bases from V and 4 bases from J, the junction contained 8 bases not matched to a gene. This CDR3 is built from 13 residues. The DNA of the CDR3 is TGCGCCAACCCACAGGGGGTGTTCTATGGCTACACCTTC. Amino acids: CANPQGVFYGYTF.

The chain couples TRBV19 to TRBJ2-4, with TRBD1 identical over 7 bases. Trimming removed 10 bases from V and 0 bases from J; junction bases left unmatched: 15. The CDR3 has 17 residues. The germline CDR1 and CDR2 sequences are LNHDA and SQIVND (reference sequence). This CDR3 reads CATYGRDRALAKNIQYF. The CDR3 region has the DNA TGTGCCACCTATGGTCGGGACAGAGCCCTAGCCAAAAACATTCAGTACTTC.

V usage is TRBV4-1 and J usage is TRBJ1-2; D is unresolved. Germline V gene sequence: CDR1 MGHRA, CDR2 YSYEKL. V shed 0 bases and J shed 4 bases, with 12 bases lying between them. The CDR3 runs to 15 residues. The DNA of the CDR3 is TGCGCCAGCAGCCAAGATGGGCGGGGAATCTATGGCTACACCTTC. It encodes CASSQDGRGIYGYTF.

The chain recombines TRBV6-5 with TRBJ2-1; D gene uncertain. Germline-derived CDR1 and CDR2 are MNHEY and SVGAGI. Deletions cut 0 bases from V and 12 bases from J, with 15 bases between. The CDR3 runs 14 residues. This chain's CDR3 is CASSYSPDPKGQFF. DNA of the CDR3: TGTGCCAGCAGTTACTCTCCGGACCCAAAGGGGCAGTTCTTC.

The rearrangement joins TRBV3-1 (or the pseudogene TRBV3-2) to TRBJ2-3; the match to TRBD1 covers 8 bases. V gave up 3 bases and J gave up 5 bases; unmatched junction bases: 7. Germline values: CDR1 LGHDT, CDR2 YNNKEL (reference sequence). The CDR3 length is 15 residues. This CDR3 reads CASSQTGVKLDTQYF. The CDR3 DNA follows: TGTGCCAGCAGCCAGACAGGGGTTAAGTTAGATACGCAGTATTTT.

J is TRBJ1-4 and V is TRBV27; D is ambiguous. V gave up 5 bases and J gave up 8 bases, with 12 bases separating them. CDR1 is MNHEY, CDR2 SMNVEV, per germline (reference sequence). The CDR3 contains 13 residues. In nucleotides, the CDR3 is TGTGCCAGCAGTCTTCAGATGGGAGAAAAACTGTTTTTT. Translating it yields CASSLQMGEKLFF.